This T cell receptor (beta chain) emerged from a study of T cells in women clearing cervical HPV infection. Whole-study context: Controls were women whose single incident HPV16 infection cleared within 12 months without precancer or cancer. Case blood was drawn when the lesion was first found; control blood after infection became undetectable. Study-wide points: Cases carried less TRBV6-7 than controls: roughly 0.11% versus 0.16%.

To note about this clone: No antigen is known for it. At one end the junction does not follow the germline gene, possibly because of a read error. The CDR3 is cut off 3 residues early in the read; its end comes from the germline J gene. This sample also contains other DNA sequences that code for the same CDR3.

All participants had a single incident cervical HPV16 infection, and prevalent HPV16 infections were excluded. Clones were sequenced by immunoSEQ multiplex PCR, and TCRdb holds only the in-frame ones, with some missing. The sample data list 40,000 or so clones. CDR3 length: 15 residues. The germline V gene has CDR1 GTSNPN and CDR2 SVGIG (reference sequence). The sequenced material came from blood buffy coat. This TCR derives from a woman aged 18 to 69 with a cervical HPV16 infection that either progressed to CIN3+ or cleared (not recorded which). The chain is built from TRBV30 and TRBJ1-3; D is unclear. CDR3 protein: CAWRDPGFSGNTIYF. CDR3 bases read: TGTGCCTGGAGGGACCCGGGGTTCTCCGGAAACACA. The entire variable domain, with the rest obtained from reference TRBV30 and TRBJ1-3, is as follows: SQTIHQWPATLVQPVGSPLSLECTVEGTSNPNLYWYRQAAGRGLQLLFYSVGIGQISSEVPQNLSASRPQDRQFILSSKKLLLSDSGFYLCAWRDPGFSGNTIYFGEGSWLTVV.